This T cell receptor beta chain was obtained from a study of T cell clones after liver transplantation. Study overall: Apart from a few HCV-positive recipients, transplants were for non-autoimmune, non-viral reasons. Tolerant meant at least one year fully off immunosuppression without liver enzymes above twice normal.

Findings of the study overall: Low donor cell numbers restricted donor-reactive repertoire measurement in two subjects. Donor-reactive sequences fell more than third party-reactive ones, suggesting partial deletion.

As to this clone: Its target is unknown.

Assay used: immunoSEQ multiplex PCR; TCRdb lists only in-frame clones, some missing. This table has 55,000 to 80,000 clones, roughly 90% appearing once. Per the germline V gene, CDR1 is LNHDA and CDR2 is SQIVND (reference sequence). Trimming cost V 10 bases and J 0 bases, with 11 bases left between them. CDR3 length: 13 amino acids. The J gene is TRBJ2-3, the V gene TRBV19, with D unresolved. This TCR was sampled from a human donor who received a liver transplant. Specimen: CD4+ T cells from blood, collected before liver transplant. The CDR3 DNA follows: TGTGCCACCCGGACGGCTAGCACAGATACGCAGTATTTT. Encoded protein: CATRTASTDTQYF.